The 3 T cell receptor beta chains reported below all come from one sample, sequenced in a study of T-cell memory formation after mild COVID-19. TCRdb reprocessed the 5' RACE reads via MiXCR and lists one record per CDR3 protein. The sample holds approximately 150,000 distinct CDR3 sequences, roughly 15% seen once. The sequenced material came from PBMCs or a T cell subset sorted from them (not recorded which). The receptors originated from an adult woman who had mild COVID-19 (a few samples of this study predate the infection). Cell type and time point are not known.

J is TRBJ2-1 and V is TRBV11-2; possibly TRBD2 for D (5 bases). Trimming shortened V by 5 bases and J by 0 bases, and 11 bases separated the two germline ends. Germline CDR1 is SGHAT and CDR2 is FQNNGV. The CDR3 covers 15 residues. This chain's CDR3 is CASSKDLSSYNEQFF. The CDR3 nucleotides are TGTGCCAGCAGCAAGGACTTGAGCTCCTACAATGAGCAGTTCTTC.

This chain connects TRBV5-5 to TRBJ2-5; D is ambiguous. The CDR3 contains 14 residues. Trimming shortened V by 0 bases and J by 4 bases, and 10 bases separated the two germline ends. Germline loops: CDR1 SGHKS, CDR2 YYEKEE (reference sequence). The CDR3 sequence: CASSLGLARETQYF. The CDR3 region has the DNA TGTGCCAGCAGCTTGGGTCTGGCGCGAGAGACCCAGTACTTC.

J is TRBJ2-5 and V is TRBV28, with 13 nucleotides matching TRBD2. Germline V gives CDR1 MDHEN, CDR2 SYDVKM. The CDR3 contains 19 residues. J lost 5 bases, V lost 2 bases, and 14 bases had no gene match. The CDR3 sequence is CASSLIEWRTSGSKETQYF. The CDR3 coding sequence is TGTGCCAGCAGTTTAATAGAATGGCGGACTAGCGGGAGCAAGGAGACCCAGTACTTC.